These T cell receptor beta chains were read from a single sample in a study of blood T cells in healthy people across ages. Using its own MiXCR run on the 5' RACE reads, TCRdb lists one record per CDR3 protein. The sample yields roughly 1,300,000 distinct CDR3 sequences, roughly 60% seen once. Sequencing was performed on blood. These receptors were taken from a man aged 18 to 30 in good health. The CDR3 runs from the conserved cysteine through the conserved F or W. D genes are given only for firm matches. Size is stated for part of the rows, as once, few or many counts, or as a class when the clone is expanded.

TRBD1	TRBV7-2	TRBJ1-3	.	CASSLRDRPGNTIYF	TGTGCCAGCAGCCTCCGGGACAGACCTGGAAACACCATATATTTT
.	TRBV7-9	TRBJ1-6	.	CASSLSGPNAPLHF	TGTGCCAGCAGCTTATCAGGACCCAATGCACCCCTCCACTTT
.	TRBV5-1	TRBJ2-5	.	CASSFNRAGSKKETQYF	TGCGCCAGCAGCTTCAACAGGGCTGGATCGAAAAAAGAGACCCAGTACTTC
.	TRBV12-3/TRBV12-4	TRBJ2-3	.	CASSLMGPTQYF	TGTGCCAGCAGTTTGATGGGGCCTACGCAGTATTTT
.	TRBV7-9	TRBJ2-1	.	CASSPVRTRGNEQFF	TGTGCCAGCAGCCCGGTCCGGACGAGAGGGAATGAGCAGTTCTTC
.	TRBV5-1	TRBJ1-1	.	CASSLAGQNTEAFF	TGCGCCAGCAGCTTGGCCGGTCAGAACACTGAAGCTTTCTTT
.	TRBV6-5	TRBJ2-6	.	CASSYTNSREPSGANVLTF	TGTGCCAGCAGTTACACGAATTCCAGGGAACCCTCTGGGGCCAACGTCCTGACTTTC
.	TRBV4-1	TRBJ2-1	.	CASSQEGFGTSADNEQFF	TGCGCCAGCAGCCAAGAAGGTTTCGGGACCTCCGCGGACAATGAGCAGTTCTTC
TRBD1	TRBV29-1	TRBJ2-5	few	CSVEDLGDSETQYF	TGCAGCGTTGAAGATCTGGGGGACAGCGAGACCCAGTACTTC
TRBD1	TRBV12-3/TRBV12-4	TRBJ2-5	.	CASSPRDSEETQYF	TGTGCCAGCAGTCCCCGGGACAGTGAAGAGACCCAGTACTTC
.	TRBV10-3	TRBJ2-7	few	CAISESSNPAYEQYF	TGTGCCATCAGTGAGTCAAGCAACCCAGCCTACGAGCAGTACTTC
TRBD2	TRBV12-3/TRBV12-4	TRBJ2-1	.	CASSWTSGVGDSYNEQFF	TGTGCCAGCAGTTGGACTAGCGGGGTTGGGGACTCCTACAATGAGCAGTTCTTC
.	TRBV11-2	TRBJ1-6	.	CASSDSIPLHF	TGTGCCAGCAGCGACTCTATACCCCTCCACTTT
.	TRBV3-1	TRBJ2-7	.	CASSRETGGEQYF	TGTGCCAGCAGCCGAGAGACAGGTGGCGAGCAGTACTTC
TRBD2	TRBV12-3/TRBV12-4	TRBJ2-1	.	CAGRREGIVGEQFF	TGTGCCGGCAGACGGGAGGGGATTGTAGGTGAGCAGTTCTTC
.	TRBV6-1	TRBJ2-3	few	CASSLVVFPDTQYF	TGTGCCAGCAGTCTAGTCGTATTCCCAGATACGCAGTATTTT
.	TRBV29-1	TRBJ1-2	few	CSVEDFDGHYGYTF	TGCAGCGTTGAAGATTTCGACGGACACTATGGCTACACCTTC
.	TRBV5-1	TRBJ2-7	.	CASSPRVTQSLYEQYF	TGCGCCAGCAGCCCGCGGGTTACCCAGTCCCTCTACGAGCAGTACTTC
.	TRBV5-1	TRBJ2-1	.	CASSLGTSEQFF	TGCGCCAGCAGCTTGGGAACGAGTGAGCAGTTCTTC
.	TRBV12-3/TRBV12-4	TRBJ2-5	.	CASSPGLQPLYNEQYF	TGTGCCAGCAGCCCCGGACTCCAACCCTTATACAATGAGCAGTACTTC
TRBD1	TRBV4-1	TRBJ1-2	.	CASSHGTGVSYGYTF	TGCGCCAGCAGCCATGGGACAGGGGTCTCCTATGGCTACACCTTC
.	TRBV20-1	TRBJ2-3	.	CSASPLLWDTQYF	TGCAGTGCTAGCCCCCTGCTGTGGGATACGCAGTATTTT
TRBD2	TRBV6-2/TRBV6-3	TRBJ2-5	.	CASSYVARLAGGSQETQYF	TGTGCCAGCAGTTACGTGGCTCGACTAGCGGGGGGTAGCCAAGAGACCCAGTACTTC
TRBD1	TRBV4-3	TRBJ2-7	.	CASSPGQGHPYEQYF	TGCGCCAGCAGCCCGGGACAGGGGCACCCCTACGAGCAGTACTTC
.	TRBV20-1	TRBJ1-2	few	CSADQSSVGGYTF	TGCAGTGCTGACCAATCTTCAGTAGGAGGCTACACCTTC
.	TRBV4-1	TRBJ1-3	.	CASSQAKSGNTIYF	TGCGCCAGCAGCCAAGCGAAGTCTGGAAACACCATATATTTT